The following is a TCR beta chain sequence with its context. No antigen is known for it. Base-call qualities are not available, and no considerably larger clone is one nucleotide away. The 39 donors, aged roughly 6 to 95 years, were systemically healthy Caucasian individuals from Russia. Each donor gave about 11 milliliters of peripheral blood, drawn into EDTA-treated Vacutainer tubes. PBMCs were isolated by Ficoll-Paque density-gradient centrifugation, with at least 6.5 million obtained per sample. Trizol reagent was used to extract total RNA from the PBMCs, yielding at least 5.5 micrograms per sample. The percentages of naive CD45RAhigh/CD27high T cells were determined by flow cytometry on a PBMC aliquot from every donor. The sample is drawn from a study of blood T cells in healthy people across ages (dated by TCRdb to 2015 to 2017). Regarding the research as a whole: In model experiments, template switching captured about one uniquely barcoded TCR beta cDNA molecule for every two T cells. The study measured age-related changes in TCR beta repertoire diversity using deep sequencing normalized with unique cDNA molecular identifiers. The donors were split into four age groups: young (average around 15 years), middle-aged (roughly 40), aged (more than 60) and long-lived (over 75). To avoid experimental bias, donors of different ages were randomly spread across the sequencing lanes. Two additional independent replicas of 1 million unique cDNA reads from the same blood draw were analyzed for two donors (one aged 18 to 29 and one aged 80 or older). Beyond this particular receptor, the publication reports: Since profiling was done on bulk unsorted PBMCs, naive and antigen-experienced compartments could not be conclusively compared. As age increased, observed TCR beta diversity per million T cells dropped in a roughly linear way, and a significant reduction was already evident by age about 40. Observed TCR beta diversity correlated strongly with the percentage of naive T cells measured by flow cytometry. Estimates of total diversity based on one million sequenced T cells were considered lower bounds and underestimates. Because donor CMV infection status was unknown, age-related changes in expanded clonotypes were potentially confounded. Compared with the aged group, more naive CD4+ T cells, fewer expanded clones and increased TCR diversity were shown by the long-lived group, suggesting age selection.

From cysteine to phenylalanine, the CDR3 is 14 amino acids long. Of all the DNA, just the CDR3 is kept, 42 bases in frame from base 1. As encoded in the germline V gene, CDR1 is MDHEN while CDR2 is SYDVKM. V drops 6 bases and J drops 3 bases, leaving 15 bases in between. Receptor libraries were prepared by 5' RACE. These reads were obtained on an Illumina HiSeq 2500. A second about 6 to 11 cycle PCR used a sample-barcoded 5' primer and a J-beta primer mix. A unique molecular identifier was introduced onto each TCR beta cDNA molecule by a template-switch 5' adaptor carrying 12 random nucleotides. At least 2.5 million CDR3-containing paired-end reads were obtained from each sample. First-strand cDNA synthesis was performed from all RNA using the Mint cDNA synthesis kit, with priming by a TRBC-specific oligonucleotide. After uracil-DNA glycosylase treatment, a first 18-cycle PCR used universal primers M1SS and BC2_uni_R on all cDNA. As for the authors' bioinformatics: Normalization of each sample was performed by random selection of 1 million high-quality reads, each carrying a distinct molecular identifier. Instead of being binned into consensus sequences, reads that shared molecular identifiers were thrown out. MiTCR, with a Q25 quality threshold and the strictest error-elimination algorithm, was used for CDR3 identification, clonotype clustering and error correction. A nonparametric unseen species model with Euler transformation was used to estimate lower-bound total TCR beta diversity. The raw public reads went through TCRdb reprocessing: fastp at Q25, MiXCR clone calling, in-frame beta chains kept. Each CDR3 protein appears once, grouped with its most common genes and DNA. What appears here as the V and J calls and clone size reflects TCRdb's work, not the paper's. Counted in this sample were about 650,000 distinct CDR3 sequences; around 50% of them appeared once. The ten largest clonotypes hold about 13% of the sample.

The TCR sequence derives from a woman older than 75 in good health. The sample consisted of blood. The rearranged chain carries TRBV28 and TRBJ2-7, with a tentative D gene TRBD2 over 5 matching bases. The nucleotide sequence reads as follows: TGTGCCAGCAGGAATGGCGTACTAGACTACGAGCAGTACTTC. It encodes CASRNGVLDYEQYF.